These T cell receptor beta chains were read from a single sample in a study of Tregs in tolerant kidney transplant recipients. Assay used: immunoSEQ multiplex PCR; TCRdb lists only in-frame clones, some missing. The profile shows roughly 250,000 clones, more than 65% of them singletons. The sample consisted of CD4+ T cells from blood. These receptors all come from a human donor in good health. The CDR3 runs from the conserved cysteine through the conserved F or W. Each record gives: clone size, D gene, V gene, J gene, CDR3 protein, CDR3 DNA. The D gene is left open where the match is weak. Only some rows state a clone size, as once, few, many or a class for expanded clones.

-	-	TRBV19	TRBJ1-1	CASRRDWGGTEAFF	TGTGCCAGTAGGCGGGATTGGGGGGGAACTGAAGCTTTCTTT
-	-	TRBV25-1	TRBJ1-3	CASSSISSGNTIYF	TGTGCCAGCAGTTCAATAAGCTCTGGAAACACCATATATTTT
-	-	TRBV2	TRBJ1-6	CASADLSSYNSPLHF	TGTGCCAGCGCGGACCTCAGCTCCTATAATTCACCCCTCCACTTT
once	-	TRBV4-1	TRBJ2-6	CASSQVVPWGSGANVLTF	TGCGCCAGCAGCCAAGTAGTCCCGTGGGGTTCTGGGGCCAACGTCCTGACTTTC
-	-	TRBV29-1	TRBJ2-1	CSARERQTLNNEQFF	TGCAGCGCCCGGGAGAGGCAGACGCTAAACAATGAGCAGTTCTTC
-	TRBD1	TRBV19	TRBJ2-2	CASTNPGQANTGELFF	TGTGCCAGTACCAATCCGGGACAGGCGAACACCGGGGAGCTGTTTTTT
-	-	TRBV11-3	TRBJ2-7	CASSLGLGGKLSEQYF	TGTGCCAGCAGCTTAGGACTCGGCGGGAAGTTATCCGAGCAGTACTTC
-	TRBD1	TRBV7-3	TRBJ2-1	CASSYGTGGMGEQFF	TGTGCCAGCAGCTATGGGACAGGGGGGATGGGTGAGCAGTTCTTC
-	TRBD2	TRBV5-1	TRBJ2-2	CASRGGSQNTGELFF	TGCGCCAGCCGGGGGGGTTCGCAGAACACCGGGGAGCTGTTTTTT
-	-	TRBV15	TRBJ1-1	CATSRDRAGVEAFF	TGTGCCACCAGCAGAGATCGGGCGGGGGTTGAAGCTTTCTTT
-	-	TRBV19	TRBJ1-5	CASSVRSSNQPQHF	TGTGCCAGTAGTGTCAGGTCGAGCAATCAGCCCCAGCATTTT
-	-	TRBV27	TRBJ2-1	CAITGKSYNEQFF	TGTGCCATTACAGGGAAATCCTACAATGAGCAGTTCTTC
-	TRBD2	TRBV18	TRBJ2-3	CASSRASGRTDTQYF	TGTGCCAGCTCACGGGCTAGCGGGAGAACAGATACGCAGTATTTT
-	-	TRBV5-8	TRBJ1-2	CASSSSGWGAYGYTF	TGTGCCAGCAGCTCGTCCGGATGGGGGGCCTATGGCTACACCTTC